This T cell receptor beta chain originates from a study of T-cell reconstitution after alpha-beta-depleted transplantation in children. Study-level findings and limits: Several patients had high TCRbeta diversity at day 60; it came from surviving recipient T cells and thymic progenitors. T-cell counts and diversity at one year post-transplant came mainly from newly produced T cells. Reportedly, roughly two months post-transplant, alpha-beta T cells arose from several hundred expanded graft clones.

The authors prepared the TCRbeta library with unique molecular identifiers. TCRdb itself ran the PCR reads through MiXCR, one entry per CDR3 protein. The sample carries 600,000 or so distinct CDR3 sequences, 20% to 25% recorded once. Regarding this clonotype: The antigen remains undetermined.

The V segment lost 4 bases and the J segment 3 bases; nucleotides outside the gene matches: 5. Germline lookup yields CDR1 DFQATT and CDR2 SNEGSKA (reference sequence). The CDR3 extends over 14 amino acids. J is TRBJ2-1 and V is TRBV20-1, with TRBD2 identical over 8 bases. The TCR sequence derives from a boy in the first two years of life who had a stem cell transplant for acute myeloid leukemia, so the T cells may come from the graft donor. Sample: PBMCs, mostly from graft donor cells, taken 360 days after TCRalphabeta/CD19-depleted stem cell transplant. The CDR3 reads CSAKSGGDYNEQFF. The CDR3 DNA reads as TGCAGTGCTAAAAGCGGGGGAGACTACAATGAGCAGTTCTTC.